The clone carrying this T cell receptor (beta chain) came up a few times. Every isolated RNA sample was fully reverse transcribed, so sequencing captured expressed TCRB transcripts. Method: immunoSEQ multiplex PCR; TCRdb's copy keeps in-frame clones and lacks some. The table has around 250,000 clones, 68% seen once. This entry is derived from a study of beta chain features in type 1 diabetes. J gave up 0 bases and V 3 bases, and 4 bases lay outside the gene matches. Germline assignment: CDR1 SGHTA and CDR2 FQGNSA. The CDR3 consists of 15 residues. The sequenced sample was naive CD4+ T cells from blood. This chain joins TRBV7-2 and TRBJ2-7; 8 nucleotides align to TRBD2. The clonotype comes from a young man in good health. DNA for the CDR3: TGTGCCAGCAGCTTCCAAAGCGGGAGCTCCTACGAGCAGTACTTC. This codes for CASSFQSGSSYEQYF. The full variable domain, completed using reference TRBV7-2 and TRBJ2-7, is GAGVSQSPSNKVTEKGKDVELRCDPISGHTALYWYRQSLGQGLEFLIYFQGNSAPDKSGLPSDRFSAERTGGSVSTLTIQRTQQEDSAVYLCASSFQSGSSYEQYFGPGTRLTVT.